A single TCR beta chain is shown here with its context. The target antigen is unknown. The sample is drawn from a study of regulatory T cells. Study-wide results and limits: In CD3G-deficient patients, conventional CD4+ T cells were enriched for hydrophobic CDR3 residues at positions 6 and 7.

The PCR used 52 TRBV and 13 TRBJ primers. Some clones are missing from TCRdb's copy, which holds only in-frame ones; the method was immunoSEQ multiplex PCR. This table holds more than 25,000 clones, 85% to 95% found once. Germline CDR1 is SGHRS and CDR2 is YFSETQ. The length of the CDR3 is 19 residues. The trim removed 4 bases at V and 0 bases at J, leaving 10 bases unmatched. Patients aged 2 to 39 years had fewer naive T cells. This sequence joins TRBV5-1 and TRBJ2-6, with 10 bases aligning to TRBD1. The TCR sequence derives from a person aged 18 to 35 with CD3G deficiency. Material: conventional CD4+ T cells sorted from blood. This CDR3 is CASSRGDRGYYSGANVLTF. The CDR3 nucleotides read TGCGCCAGCAGCCGTGGGGACAGGGGATACTACTCTGGGGCCAACGTCCTGACTTTC.